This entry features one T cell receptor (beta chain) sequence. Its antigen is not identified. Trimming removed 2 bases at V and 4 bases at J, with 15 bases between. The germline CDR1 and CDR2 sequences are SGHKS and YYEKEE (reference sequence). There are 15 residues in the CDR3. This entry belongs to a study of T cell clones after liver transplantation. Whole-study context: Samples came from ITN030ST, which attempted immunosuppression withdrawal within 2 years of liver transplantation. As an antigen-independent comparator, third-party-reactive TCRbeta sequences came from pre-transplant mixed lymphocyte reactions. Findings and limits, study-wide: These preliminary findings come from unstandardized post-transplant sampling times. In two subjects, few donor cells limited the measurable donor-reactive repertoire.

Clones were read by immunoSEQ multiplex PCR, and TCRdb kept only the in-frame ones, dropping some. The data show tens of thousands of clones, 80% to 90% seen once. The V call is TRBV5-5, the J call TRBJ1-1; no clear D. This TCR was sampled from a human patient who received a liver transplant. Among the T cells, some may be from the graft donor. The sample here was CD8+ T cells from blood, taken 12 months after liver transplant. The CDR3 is CASSLGSQAGTEAFF. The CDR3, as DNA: TGTGCCAGCAGCTTAGGCAGTCAGGCGGGCACTGAAGCTTTCTTT.